The present TCR beta chain was sequenced within a study of shared clonotypes between healthy human individuals (dated by TCRdb to the early 2020s). Looking at the study overall: The cohort included three men and a couple of women between 18 and 49 years of age. Per donor, three plates each were used for CD4 naive and CD4 memory, two for CD8 naive, and one for CD8 memory. Each donor's leukapheresis produced roughly between about 0.9 and 9.5 billion PBMCs. To increase sequencing depth and limit assay-specific biases, different laboratories used diverse techniques to prepare libraries and sequence TCR repertoires. Blood TCR repertoires of a handful of healthy adults were deeply sequenced to estimate repertoire size and the extent of clonotype sharing between individuals. Here is what the overall study found, with its caveats: Even with the large sequencing depth, rarefaction of the sorted-subset datasets indicated that sequencing was incomplete. Larger estimated clonotype richness was generally found for naive subsets than for memory subsets. Pairwise subsampling indicated that sequencing depth was expected to affect the degree of clonotype sharing among donors. Sampling was limited to blood, and TCR repertoires in tissue likely differ from TCR repertoires in blood. Compared with non-shared clonotypes, clonotypes shared by all four sorted-subset donors had higher generation probabilities. Across a few donors, around 5% of naive CD4, roughly 3.4% of naive CD8, roughly 2.3% of memory CD4, and roughly 0.4% of memory CD8 clonotypes were shared. Because the study included only a small number of donors, the genetic and exposure-history diversity represented was limited.

Using the deep immunoSEQ assay, multiplex PCR amplified TCR CDR3 regions from genomic DNA. Extracted genomic DNA from each cell subset was distributed evenly across all wells of several immunoSEQ 96-well plates, and each plate was treated as a replicate. Each replicate PCR for sorted subsets received about 220 ng genomic DNA, equal to about 30,000 T cell genomes. Purified libraries were measured with a Qubit 3.0 fluorometer, size-checked on a Bioanalyzer 2100, and measured again with the KAPA Library Quantification kit. Every immunoSEQ 96-well plate was sequenced on a dedicated single-read 150-cycle Illumina NextSeq 550 flow cell. On the study's bioinformatics: The immunoSEQ output contained only junctional sequences without quality scores, so filtering could not match that applied to full-length reads. To assign V/J genes and CDR3, sequences were annotated against IMGT germline references using PyIR, a Python wrapper for IgBLAST v1.9. Reads with weak V/J assignments (E-value above 1e-6), missing CDR3, stop codons, out-of-frame junctions, or ambiguous translated residues were removed. V3J clonotypes were defined as sequences sharing the same inferred V gene, J gene, and CDR3 amino acid sequence. To compute the percentage overlap between repertoires, the number of shared unique clonotypes was divided by the size of the smaller repertoire. RTK rarefaction, the Chao1 estimator, and Recon v2.1 estimates of unobserved clonotypes were used to assess repertoire richness. Generation probabilities for all TCRbeta clonotypes obtained by the gDNA method from a handful of donors were computed using OLGA. What TCRdb holds here is the immuneACCESS table cut down to in-frame rearrangements. Part of the clones is not present; checked against another copy, under half of the missing clones reflect an unresolved V gene, and the others are unexplained. The V and J calls and clone size are taken from that table; D and trimming were inferred from the DNA. Recorded for this sample are about 660,000 clones; about 74% of them occurred a single time. Of the sample, approximately 1.8% falls within the top ten clones.

Points on this clone: Its target antigen remains unknown. Base qualities are not recorded, but no much larger clone differs from it by a single base.

The donors were healthy, HIV-negative adults with no recently reported acute infections or vaccinations. Only Caucasian adults living in Nashville, Tennessee, USA were represented among the donors. Magnetic negative selection was used to enrich CD4+ T cells, after which naive cells were positively selected on CD45RA and the negative fraction became the memory subset. Blood was collected by leukapheresis, and PBMCs were isolated by Ficoll-Histopaque density gradient centrifugation and then cryopreserved in liquid nitrogen vapor phase. Analytical flow cytometry was used to check the purity and quantity of every magnetically sorted T cell population. From each sorted fraction, genomic DNA was isolated and quantified by UV absorbance on a Nanodrop 2000c. V and J are truncated by 5 bases and 7 bases respectively, leaving an intervening sequence of 9 bases. Its CDR3 holds 13 amino acids, cysteine through phenylalanine. Kept here is only the CDR3 DNA, which spans 39 bases and is read in frame from base 1. In the germline V gene (reference sequence), CDR1 corresponds to MNHEY and CDR2 to SMNVEV.

This receptor was obtained from a woman in her twenties or thirties in good health. The sequence is built from TRBV27 and TRBJ1-6, with the D gene call left open. Specimen: memory CD4+ T cells sorted from blood. According to the study, the label for this sample's cell subset or site signals: CD45RA-negative fraction. This receptor carries the CDR3 CASSHKGNSPLHF. The DNA is TGTGCCAGCAGTCATAAGGGAAATTCACCCCTCCACTTT.